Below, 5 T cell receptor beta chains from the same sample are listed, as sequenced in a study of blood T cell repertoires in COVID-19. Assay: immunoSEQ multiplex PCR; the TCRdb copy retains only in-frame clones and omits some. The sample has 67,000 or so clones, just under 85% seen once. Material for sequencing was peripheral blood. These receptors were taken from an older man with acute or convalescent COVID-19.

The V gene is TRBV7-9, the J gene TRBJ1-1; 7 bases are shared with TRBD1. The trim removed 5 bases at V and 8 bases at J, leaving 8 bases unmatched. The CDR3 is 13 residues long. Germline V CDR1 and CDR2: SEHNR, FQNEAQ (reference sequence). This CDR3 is CASSLPQGREAFF. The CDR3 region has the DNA TGTGCCAGCAGCCTACCACAGGGGAGGGAAGCTTTCTTT. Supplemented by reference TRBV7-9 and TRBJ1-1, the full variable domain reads DTGVSQNPRHKITKRGQNVTFRCDPISEHNRLYWYRQTLGQGPEFLTYFQNEAQLEKSRLLSDRFSAERPKGSFSTLEIQRTEQGDSAMYLCASSLPQGREAFFGQGTRLTVV.

DNA of the CDR3: TGTGCCAGTAGTATTGGTAGTAGCTCCTACAATGAGCAGTTCTTC. Protein: CASSIGSSSYNEQFF. The J gene is TRBJ2-1, the V gene TRBV19, with D uncertain. The CDR3 has 15 residues. Germline-derived CDR1 and CDR2 are LNHDA and SQIVND (reference sequence). Trimming left V 3 bases short and J 0 bases short, with 9 bases between. Looking up the rest from reference TRBV19 and TRBJ2-1 gives the full variable domain: DGGITQSPKYLFRKEGQNVTLSCEQNLNHDAMYWYRQDPGQGLRLIYYSQIVNDFQKGDIAEGYSVSREKKESFPLTVTSAQKNPTAFYLCASSIGSSSYNEQFFGPGTRLTVL.

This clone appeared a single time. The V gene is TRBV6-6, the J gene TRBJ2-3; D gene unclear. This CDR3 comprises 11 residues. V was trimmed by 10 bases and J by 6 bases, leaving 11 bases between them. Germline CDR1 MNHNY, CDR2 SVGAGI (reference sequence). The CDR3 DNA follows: TGTGCCACCTCGAGAGCGGATACGCAGTATTTT. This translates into CATSRADTQYF.

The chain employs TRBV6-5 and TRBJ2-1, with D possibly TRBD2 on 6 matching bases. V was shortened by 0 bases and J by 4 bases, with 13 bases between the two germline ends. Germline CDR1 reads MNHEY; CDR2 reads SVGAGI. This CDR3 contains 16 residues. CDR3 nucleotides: TGTGCCAGCAGTTACTCGGTGGGTAGCGGATACAATGAGCAGTTCTTC. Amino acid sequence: CASSYSVGSGYNEQFF.

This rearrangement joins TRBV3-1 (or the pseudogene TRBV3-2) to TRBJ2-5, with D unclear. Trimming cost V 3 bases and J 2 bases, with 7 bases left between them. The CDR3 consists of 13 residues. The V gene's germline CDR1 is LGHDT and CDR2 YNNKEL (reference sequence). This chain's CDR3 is CASSHWPQETQYF. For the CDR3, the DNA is TGTGCCAGCAGCCATTGGCCACAAGAGACCCAGTACTTC.